This is a list of T cell receptor beta chains from one sample in a study of blood T cell repertoires in COVID-19. Only in-frame clones appear in the TCRdb table, and some are missing; sequencing was by immunoSEQ multiplex PCR. The table shows over 30,000 clones, with around 84% occurring only once. Sequencing input: peripheral blood. The receptors derive from a man between 65 and 85 years old with acute or convalescent COVID-19. Both conserved end residues are part of each CDR3. The order of the fields is V gene, clone size, J gene, D gene, CDR3 protein, CDR3 DNA. D genes are given only for firm matches. Clone sizes are given selectively: once, few, many, or a class where the clone is expanded.

>TRBV4-2|once|TRBJ1-1|TRBD1
CASSQDPRGITEAFF
TGTGCCAGCAGCCAAGATCCCAGGGGGATCACTGAAGCTTTCTTT
>TRBV6-5|-|TRBJ2-1|TRBD2
CASVYLAGGGDEQFF
TGTGCCAGCGTTTACTTAGCGGGGGGCGGCGATGAGCAGTTCTTC
>TRBV6-5|-|TRBJ1-1|-
CASAFMGGGAEAFF
TGTGCCAGCGCCTTTATGGGAGGGGGGGCGGAAGCTTTCTTT
>TRBV18|-|TRBJ1-3|-
CASSPRTRGSGNTIYF
TGTGCCAGCTCACCACGTACCAGGGGATCTGGAAACACCATATATTTT
>TRBV19|-|TRBJ1-1|TRBD1
CASSANRGTEAFF
TGTGCCAGTAGTGCCAACAGGGGGACTGAAGCTTTCTTT
>TRBV4-1|-|TRBJ2-7|TRBD2
CASSQGRGREAKDREQYF
TGCGCCAGCAGCCAAGGGAGGGGCCGGGAGGCTAAAGATCGCGAGCAGTACTTC
>TRBV27|-|TRBJ2-7|TRBD2
CASSTWTSGISYEQYF
TGTGCCAGCAGTACTTGGACTAGCGGGATCTCCTACGAGCAGTACTTC
>TRBV14|-|TRBJ1-3|-
CASRPGTSGNTIYF
TGTGCCAGCAGACCTGGGACATCTGGAAACACCATATATTTT
>TRBV27|few|TRBJ1-5|-
CASSFTGRQPQHF
TGTGCCAGCAGTTTTACAGGGCGACAGCCCCAGCATTTT
>TRBV6-6|-|TRBJ2-2|-
CASSSEGPGELFF
TGTGCCAGCAGTTCGGAGGGGCCCGGGGAGCTGTTTTTT
>TRBV5-5|-|TRBJ2-7|TRBD2
CASSTNAGAYEQYF
TGTGCCAGCAGCACGAACGCGGGGGCCTACGAGCAGTACTTC
>TRBV2|-|TRBJ2-5|-
CASDVGGQETQYF
TGTGCCAGCGACGTCGGAGGTCAAGAGACCCAGTACTTC
>TRBV21-1|-|TRBJ1-1|-
CASSNDRDGRHAQGVSIDTEAFF
TGTGCCAGCAGCAACGACCGGGACGGGAGACATGCCCAAGGGGTATCAATCGACACTGAAGCTTTCTTT
>TRBV18|-|TRBJ2-1|TRBD2
CASSPPVAGGYNEQFF
TGTGCCAGCTCACCACCAGTAGCGGGAGGGTACAATGAGCAGTTCTTC
>TRBV24-1|-|TRBJ2-3|-
CATSARETDTQYF
TGTGCCACCAGTGCGAGGGAAACAGATACGCAGTATTTT
>TRBV6-5|-|TRBJ1-1|-
CASTPAGKWAEAFF
TGTGCCAGCACCCCCGCAGGGAAGTGGGCTGAAGCTTTCTTT
>TRBV19|few|TRBJ2-1|-
CASSHRQGGVFSYNEQFF
TGTGCCAGTAGTCATAGGCAGGGGGGAGTTTTCTCCTACAATGAGCAGTTCTTC
>TRBV9|-|TRBJ1-4|TRBD1
CASSVGQGREKLFF
TGTGCCAGCAGCGTTGGACAGGGAAGAGAAAAACTGTTTTTT
>TRBV12-3/TRBV12-4|-|TRBJ1-1|TRBD1
CASSLGQGEAFF
TGTGCCAGCAGTTTAGGACAGGGAGAAGCTTTCTTT
>TRBV5-5|-|TRBJ2-7|TRBD1
CASSLALGQGVHEQYF
TGTGCCAGCAGCCTGGCCCTAGGACAGGGCGTCCACGAGCAGTACTTC
>TRBV12-3/TRBV12-4|once|TRBJ2-3|-
CAREGVTDTQYF
TGTGCCAGAGAGGGGGTGACGGATACGCAGTATTTT
>TRBV11-3|-|TRBJ2-3|-
CASSLRGSGGTDTQYF
TGTGCCAGCAGCTTACGAGGTTCCGGAGGCACAGATACGCAGTATTTT
>TRBV11-2|-|TRBJ1-1|-
CASSLRGGEVTEAFF
TGTGCCAGCAGCCTAAGGGGCGGGGAGGTCACTGAAGCTTTCTTT
>TRBV6-5|-|TRBJ1-3|-
CASNGRGGNTIYF
TGTGCCAGCAACGGGCGGGGCGGAAACACCATATATTTT
>TRBV3-1/TRBV3-2|-|TRBJ2-2|TRBD2
CASSQRAGSTGELFF
TGTGCCAGCAGCCAACGAGCGGGGAGCACCGGGGAGCTGTTTTTT
>TRBV7-9|-|TRBJ2-1|TRBD1
CASSTRQGSSYNEQFF
TGTGCCAGCAGCACCCGACAGGGTAGCTCCTACAATGAGCAGTTCTTC
>TRBV4-2|-|TRBJ2-7|TRBD2
CASSQDRDSGYFSTEQYF
TGTGCCAGCAGCCAAGATCGAGATAGCGGGTACTTTTCTACTGAGCAGTACTTC
>TRBV18|-|TRBJ1-6|TRBD1
CASSPGQGGSPLHF
TGTGCCAGCTCACCAGGACAGGGAGGTTCACCCCTCCACTTT
>TRBV5-4|-|TRBJ1-6|-
CASSLLVGDSPLHF
TGTGCCAGCAGCTTATTGGTGGGAGATTCACCCCTCCACTTT
>TRBV19|-|TRBJ2-7|TRBD1
CASSFSWTGAYEQYF
TGTGCCAGTAGTTTCTCTTGGACAGGGGCCTACGAGCAGTACTTC
>TRBV9|-|TRBJ1-2|TRBD1
CASSAQDRVGYTF
TGTGCCAGCAGCGCCCAAGACAGGGTTGGCTACACCTTC
>TRBV10-3|-|TRBJ2-7|-
CAIRTGSGEQYF
TGTGCCATCAGGACGGGTTCTGGCGAGCAGTACTTC
>TRBV5-4|-|TRBJ1-2|-
CASSLEQGNYGYTF
TGTGCCAGCAGCCTGGAACAGGGCAACTATGGCTACACCTTC
>TRBV5-6|-|TRBJ2-3|TRBD1
CASSEDRGMTDTQYF
TGTGCCAGCAGCGAGGACAGGGGCATGACAGATACGCAGTATTTT
>TRBV7-9|-|TRBJ1-6|-
CASSSAGDSPLHF
TGTGCCAGCAGCTCCGCAGGGGATTCACCCCTCCACTTT
>TRBV2|-|TRBJ1-4|-
CASTRQTEKLFF
TGTGCCAGCACCAGACAGACAGAAAAACTGTTTTTT
>TRBV29-1|-|TRBJ2-2|-
CSVAAIGVPGELFF
TGCAGCGTTGCCGCAATCGGGGTTCCCGGGGAGCTGTTTTTT
>TRBV9|-|TRBJ2-3|TRBD2
CASSFTSGAVTDTQYF
TGTGCCAGCAGCTTTACTAGCGGGGCCGTGACAGATACGCAGTATTTT
>TRBV7-2|-|TRBJ2-7|-
CASRMEAYEQYF
TGTGCCAGCAGAATGGAAGCGTACGAGCAGTACTTC
>TRBV28|-|TRBJ2-7|TRBD2
CASSSLKLAGGEQYF
TGTGCCAGCAGTTCTCTTAAACTAGCGGGGGGCGAGCAGTACTTC
>TRBV14|-|TRBJ2-5|TRBD1
CASSQPQGAETQYF
TGTGCCAGCAGCCAGCCCCAGGGGGCAGAGACCCAGTACTTC
>TRBV10-3|-|TRBJ1-5|TRBD1
CAIRAGTGKGDVKQPQHF
TGTGCCATCAGGGCCGGGACAGGGAAGGGAGACGTGAAGCAGCCCCAGCATTTT
>TRBV7-2|-|TRBJ1-6|-
CASSLQGTDSPLHF
TGTGCCAGCAGCCTACAGGGTACTGATTCACCCCTCCACTTT
>TRBV5-1|-|TRBJ2-7|TRBD1
CASSWTGGEQYF
TGCGCCAGCAGCTGGACAGGGGGCGAGCAGTACTTC